There are a few counts of the clone carrying this T cell receptor (beta chain). Its antigen remains unidentified. Amplification yielded TCR beta CDR3 regions, with RNA transcripts as the source. Researchers ran a first-round RT-PCR on the TCR CDR3 using the HTBI primer set. MiXCR, applied by TCRdb to the multiplex PCR reads, yields one record per CDR3 protein. Of 550,000 to 650,000 distinct CDR3 sequences in the sample, over 11% were seen once. This entry comes from a study of T cells in Graves' hyperthyroidism and ophthalmopathy. Trimming cost V 2 bases and J 5 bases, with 17 bases left between them. Germline lookup yields CDR1 SGHTS and CDR2 YDEGEE. The CDR3 is 15 residues long. Study-level points and caveats: Most thyroid clonotypes with frequency above 0.001 were detected in blood.

The sequenced sample consisted of blood. The TCR comes from a woman in her thirties with Graves' hyperthyroidism that later progressed to Graves' ophthalmopathy. The gene calls are TRBV5-8 and TRBJ2-7; the D is unclear. The CDR3, as DNA: TGTGCCAGCAGCTTTGTTCGGCAGGCGGTTCACGAGCAGTACTTC. Encoded protein: CASSFVRQAVHEQYF.